This record covers a single T cell receptor beta chain. The antigen is unknown. Naive T cells were sorted: CD4+CD8-CD45RO-CD45RA+ for CD4+, CD8+CD4-CD45RA+CD27bright for CD8+. Trimming removed 0 bases from V and 3 bases from J; junction bases left unmatched: 3. The CDR3 consists of 15 residues. Germline V gene sequence: CDR1 LGHDT, CDR2 YNNKEL (reference sequence). The data are from a study of healthy donors' naive CD4 and CD8 T cells. Whole-study findings and limits: Bulk sequencing left alpha and beta chains unpaired.

Each TCR library used around 500 ng of total RNA and a linear amplification protocol. Using its own MiXCR run on the reads, TCRdb lists one record per CDR3 protein. The data contain approximately 180,000 distinct CDR3 sequences, about four fifths of them singletons. V and J are TRBV3-1 and TRBJ2-7; 9 bases line up with TRBD2. Sequencing was done on a sample of naive CD4+ and CD8+ T cells sorted from blood, pooled from several donors. The sequence was obtained from a pool of human donors in good health; the sample pools cells from several healthy donors. The CDR3 region is CASSQDSGSGYEQYF. CDR3 DNA: TGTGCCAGCAGCCAAGATAGCGGGAGTGGCTACGAGCAGTACTTC.